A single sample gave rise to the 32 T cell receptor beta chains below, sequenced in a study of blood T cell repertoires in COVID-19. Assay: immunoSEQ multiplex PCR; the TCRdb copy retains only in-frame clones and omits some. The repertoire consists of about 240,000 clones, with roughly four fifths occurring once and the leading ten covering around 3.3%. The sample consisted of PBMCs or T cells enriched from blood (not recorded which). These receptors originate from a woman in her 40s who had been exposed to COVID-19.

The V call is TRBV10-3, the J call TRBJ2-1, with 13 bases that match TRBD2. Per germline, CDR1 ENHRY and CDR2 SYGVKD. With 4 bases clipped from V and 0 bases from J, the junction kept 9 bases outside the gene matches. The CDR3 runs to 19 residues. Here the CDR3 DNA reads TGTGCCATCAGTGCCAGGACTAGCGGGGGCGCGAGCTCCTACAATGAGCAGTTCTTC. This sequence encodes CAISARTSGGASSYNEQFF.

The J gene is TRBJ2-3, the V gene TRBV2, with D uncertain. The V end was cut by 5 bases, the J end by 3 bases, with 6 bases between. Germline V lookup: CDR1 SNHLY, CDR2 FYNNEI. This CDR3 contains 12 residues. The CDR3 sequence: CASSPGTDTQYF. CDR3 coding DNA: TGTGCCAGCAGTCCCGGGACAGATACGCAGTATTTT.

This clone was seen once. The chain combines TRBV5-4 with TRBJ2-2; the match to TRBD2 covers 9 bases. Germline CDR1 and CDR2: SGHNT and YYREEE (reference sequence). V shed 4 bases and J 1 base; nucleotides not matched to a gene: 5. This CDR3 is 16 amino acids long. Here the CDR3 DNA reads TGTGCCAGCAGCGCCGGGACTAGCAGGAACACCGGGGAGCTGTTTTTT. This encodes CASSAGTSRNTGELFF.

CDR3 nucleotides: TGTGCCAGCAGCTTAGGGGGGGGTCTACGCAGCGGCTACACCTTC. This sequence encodes CASSLGGGLRSGYTF. J is TRBJ1-2 and V is TRBV7-2; TRBD1 is a possible D gene (5 bases). V was pared by 1 base and J by 8 bases, with 17 bases between. Germline loops: CDR1 SGHTA, CDR2 FQGNSA. The CDR3 extends over 15 amino acids.

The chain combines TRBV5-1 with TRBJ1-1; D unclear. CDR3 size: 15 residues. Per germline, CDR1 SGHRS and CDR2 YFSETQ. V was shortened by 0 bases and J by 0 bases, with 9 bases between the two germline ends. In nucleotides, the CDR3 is TGCGCCAGCAGCTTGGGAATAACGGTGAACACTGAAGCTTTCTTT. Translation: CASSLGITVNTEAFF. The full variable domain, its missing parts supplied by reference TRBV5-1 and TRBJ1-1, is KAGVTQTPRYLIKTRGQQVTLSCSPISGHRSVSWYQQTPGQGLQFLFEYFSETQRNKGNFPGRFSGRQFSNSRSEMNVSTLELGDSALYLCASSLGITVNTEAFFGQGTRLTVV.

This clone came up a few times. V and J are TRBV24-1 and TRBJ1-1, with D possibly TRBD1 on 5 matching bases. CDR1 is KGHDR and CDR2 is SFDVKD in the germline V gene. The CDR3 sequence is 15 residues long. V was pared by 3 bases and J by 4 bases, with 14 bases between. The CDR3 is CATSDASRVGTEAFF. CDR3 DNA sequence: TGTGCCACCAGTGATGCGTCCAGGGTGGGCACTGAAGCTTTCTTT.

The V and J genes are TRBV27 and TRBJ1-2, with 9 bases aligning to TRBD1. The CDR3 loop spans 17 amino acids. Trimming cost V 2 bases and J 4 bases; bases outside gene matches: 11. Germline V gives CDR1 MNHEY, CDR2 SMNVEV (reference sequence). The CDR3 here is CASSLLVTGGGTYGYTF. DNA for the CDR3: TGTGCCAGCAGTTTACTTGTTACAGGGGGCGGAACCTATGGCTACACCTTC.

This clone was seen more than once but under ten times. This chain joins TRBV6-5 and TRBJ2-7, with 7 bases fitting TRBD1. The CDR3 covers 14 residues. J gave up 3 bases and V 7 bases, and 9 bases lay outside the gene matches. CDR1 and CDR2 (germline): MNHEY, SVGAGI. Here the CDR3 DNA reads TGTGCCAGCAACCCAAGACAGGGCCACTACGAGCAGTACTTC. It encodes CASNPRQGHYEQYF.

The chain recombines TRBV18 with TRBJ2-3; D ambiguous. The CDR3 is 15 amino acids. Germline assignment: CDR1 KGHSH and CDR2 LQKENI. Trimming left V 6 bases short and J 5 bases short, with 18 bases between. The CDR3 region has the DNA TGTGCCAGCTCTCGCGTTATCGAGGCTCAAGATACGCAGTATTTT. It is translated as CASSRVIEAQDTQYF.

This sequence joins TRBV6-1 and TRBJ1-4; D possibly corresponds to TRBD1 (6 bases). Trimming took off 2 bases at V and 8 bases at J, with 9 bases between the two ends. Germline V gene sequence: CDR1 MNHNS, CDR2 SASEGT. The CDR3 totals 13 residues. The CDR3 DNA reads TGTGCCAGCAGTGAACAAGGACAGGAAAAACTGTTTTTT. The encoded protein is CASSEQGQEKLFF.

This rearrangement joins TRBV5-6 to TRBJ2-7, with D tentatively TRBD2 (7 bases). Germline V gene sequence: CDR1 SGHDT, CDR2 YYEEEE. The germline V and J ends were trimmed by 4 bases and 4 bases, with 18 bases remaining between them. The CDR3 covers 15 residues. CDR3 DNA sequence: TGTGCCAGCAGCCAGGTTGGGGGGGCAAAATACGAGCAGTACTTC. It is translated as CASSQVGGAKYEQYF.

The CDR3 loop is CASSFSGTGPGQTEAFF. The CDR3 DNA is TGTGCCAGCAGTTTTTCCGGGACAGGGCCCGGTCAGACTGAAGCTTTCTTT. V gene TRBV28 combines with J gene TRBJ1-1, with 9 bases lining up with TRBD1. The CDR3 has 17 amino acids. Unmatched junction bases numbered 13, after V lost 3 bases and J lost 5 bases. Germline CDR1 reads MDHEN; CDR2 reads SYDVKM.

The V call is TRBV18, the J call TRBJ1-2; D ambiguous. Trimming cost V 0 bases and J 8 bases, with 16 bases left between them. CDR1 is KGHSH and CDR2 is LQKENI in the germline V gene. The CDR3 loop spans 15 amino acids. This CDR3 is CASSPPFTFDAGYTF. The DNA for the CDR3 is TGTGCCAGCTCACCACCGTTCACGTTCGATGCGGGCTACACCTTC.

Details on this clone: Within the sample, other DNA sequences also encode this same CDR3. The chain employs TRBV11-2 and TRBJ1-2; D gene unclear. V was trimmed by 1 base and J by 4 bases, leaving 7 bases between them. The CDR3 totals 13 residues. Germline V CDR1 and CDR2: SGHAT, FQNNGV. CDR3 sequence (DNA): TGTGCCAGCAGCTTAGGTATCAGCTATGGCTACACCTTC. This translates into CASSLGISYGYTF.

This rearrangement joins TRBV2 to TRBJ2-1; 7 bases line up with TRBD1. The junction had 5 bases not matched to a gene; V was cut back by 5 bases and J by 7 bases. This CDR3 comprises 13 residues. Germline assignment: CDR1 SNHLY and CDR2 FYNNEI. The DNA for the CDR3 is TGTGCCAGCAGTTGGGACAGCCTGAATGAGCAGTTCTTC. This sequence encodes CASSWDSLNEQFF.

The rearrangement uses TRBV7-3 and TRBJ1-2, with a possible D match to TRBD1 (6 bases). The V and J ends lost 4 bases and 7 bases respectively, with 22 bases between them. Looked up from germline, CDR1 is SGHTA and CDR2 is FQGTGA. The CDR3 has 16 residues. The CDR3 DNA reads TGTGCCAGCAGCTCAACCCTCGGGGTATCAGGGGTTGGCTACACCTTC. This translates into CASSSTLGVSGVGYTF. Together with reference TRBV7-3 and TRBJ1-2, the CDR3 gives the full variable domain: GAGVSQTPSNKVTEKGKYVELRCDPISGHTALYWYRQSLGQGPEFLIYFQGTGAADDSGLPNDRFFAVRPEGSVSTLKIQRTERGDSAVYLCASSSTLGVSGVGYTFGSGTRLTVV.

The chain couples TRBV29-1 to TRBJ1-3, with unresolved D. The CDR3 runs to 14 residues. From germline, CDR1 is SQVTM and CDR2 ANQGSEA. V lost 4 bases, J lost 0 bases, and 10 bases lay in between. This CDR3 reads CSVAGSLSGNTIYF. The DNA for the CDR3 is TGCAGCGTTGCCGGGAGCCTCTCTGGAAACACCATATATTTT. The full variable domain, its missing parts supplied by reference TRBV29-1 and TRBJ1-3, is SAVISQKPSRDICQRGTSLTIQCQVDSQVTMMFWYRQQPGQSLTLIATANQGSEATYESGFVIDKFPISRPNLTFSTLTVSNMSPEDSSIYLCSVAGSLSGNTIYFGEGSWLTVV.

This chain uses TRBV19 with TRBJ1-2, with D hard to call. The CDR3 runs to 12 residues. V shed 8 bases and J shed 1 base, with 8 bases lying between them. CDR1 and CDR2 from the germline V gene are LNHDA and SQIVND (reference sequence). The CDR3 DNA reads TGTGCCAGTTCTCAGATTAACTATGGCTACACCTTC. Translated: CASSQINYGYTF.

DNA of the CDR3: TGTGCCAGCAGCTTTTGGCAGGGAGGCGAAAAACTGTTTTTT. Its translation is CASSFWQGGEKLFF. The chain combines TRBV7-8 with TRBJ1-4; tentative D call: TRBD1 (5 bases). Germline V gene sequence: CDR1 SGHVS, CDR2 FQNEAQ. V lost 3 bases, J lost 8 bases, and 13 bases lay in between. The CDR3 runs 14 residues.

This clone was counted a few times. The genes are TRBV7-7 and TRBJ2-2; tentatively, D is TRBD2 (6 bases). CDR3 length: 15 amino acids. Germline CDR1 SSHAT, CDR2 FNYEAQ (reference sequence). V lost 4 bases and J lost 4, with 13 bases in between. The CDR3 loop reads CASSSGTPGTGELFF. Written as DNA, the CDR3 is TGTGCCAGCAGCTCAGGGACTCCGGGCACCGGGGAGCTGTTTTTT.

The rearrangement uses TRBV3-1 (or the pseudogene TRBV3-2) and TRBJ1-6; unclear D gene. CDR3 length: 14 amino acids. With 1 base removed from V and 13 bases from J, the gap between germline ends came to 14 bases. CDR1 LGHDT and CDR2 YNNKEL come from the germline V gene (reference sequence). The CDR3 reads CASSQGAPSGPLHF. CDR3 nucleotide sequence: TGTGCCAGCAGCCAAGGAGCTCCCTCGGGGCCCCTCCACTTT.

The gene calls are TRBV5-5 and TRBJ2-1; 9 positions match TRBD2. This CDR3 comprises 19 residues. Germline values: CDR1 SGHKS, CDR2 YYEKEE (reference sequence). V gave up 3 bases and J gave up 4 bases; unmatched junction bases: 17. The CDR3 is CASSSDPGGAGGPYNEQFF. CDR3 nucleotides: TGTGCCAGCAGCTCAGACCCCGGGGGAGCGGGGGGCCCGTACAATGAGCAGTTCTTC.

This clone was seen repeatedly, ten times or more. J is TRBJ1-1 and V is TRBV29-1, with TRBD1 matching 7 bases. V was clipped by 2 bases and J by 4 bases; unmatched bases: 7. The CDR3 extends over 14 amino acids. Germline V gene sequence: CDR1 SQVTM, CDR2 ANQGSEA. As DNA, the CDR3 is TGCAGCGTTGAATCCGACAGGGCGATCACTGAAGCTTTCTTT. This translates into CSVESDRAITEAFF.

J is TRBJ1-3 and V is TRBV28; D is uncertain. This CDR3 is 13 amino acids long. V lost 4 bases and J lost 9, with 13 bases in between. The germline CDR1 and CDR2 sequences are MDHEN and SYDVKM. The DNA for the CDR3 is TGTGCCAGCAGTTCGACTAACAGAGGCACCATATATTTT. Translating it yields CASSSTNRGTIYF.

The CDR3 here is CASSDPGQPPAEAFF. The CDR3 bases are TGTGCCAGCAGTGACCCGGGACAACCGCCGGCTGAAGCTTTCTTT. V gene TRBV6-1 combines with J gene TRBJ1-1; tentative D call: TRBD1 (6 bases). The germline V gene has CDR1 MNHNS and CDR2 SASEGT. The CDR3 totals 15 residues. V lost 3 bases to trimming and J lost 6 bases, with 17 bases between them.

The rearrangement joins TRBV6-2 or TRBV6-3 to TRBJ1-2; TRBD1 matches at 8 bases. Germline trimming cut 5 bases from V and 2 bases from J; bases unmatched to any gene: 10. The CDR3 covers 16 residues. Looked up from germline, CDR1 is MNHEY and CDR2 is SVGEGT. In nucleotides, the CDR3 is TGTGCCAGCAGTCTCACCGGGACAGGAAGAAACTATGGCTACACCTTC. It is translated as CASSLTGTGRNYGYTF.

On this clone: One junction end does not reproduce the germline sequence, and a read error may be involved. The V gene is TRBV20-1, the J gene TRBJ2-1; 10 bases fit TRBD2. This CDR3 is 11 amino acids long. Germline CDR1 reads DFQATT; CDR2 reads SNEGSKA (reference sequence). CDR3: CVAGGYNEQFF. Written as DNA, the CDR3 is TGTGTAGCGGGGGGTTACAATGAGCAGTTCTTC.

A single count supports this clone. As DNA, the CDR3 is TGTGCCATCAGTCCGACAGGGGCGAACTATGGCTACACCTTC. Its translation is CAISPTGANYGYTF. The chain is built from TRBV10-3 and TRBJ1-2, with TRBD1 matching over 8 bases. Germline-derived CDR1 and CDR2 are ENHRY and SYGVKD. The CDR3 consists of 14 residues. V shed 5 bases and J 2 bases; nucleotides not matched to a gene: 4.

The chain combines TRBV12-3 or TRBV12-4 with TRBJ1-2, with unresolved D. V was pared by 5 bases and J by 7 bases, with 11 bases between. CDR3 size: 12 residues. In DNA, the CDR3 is TGTGCCAGCAGTCCGGGGTGGGTTGGCTACACCTTC. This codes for CASSPGWVGYTF.

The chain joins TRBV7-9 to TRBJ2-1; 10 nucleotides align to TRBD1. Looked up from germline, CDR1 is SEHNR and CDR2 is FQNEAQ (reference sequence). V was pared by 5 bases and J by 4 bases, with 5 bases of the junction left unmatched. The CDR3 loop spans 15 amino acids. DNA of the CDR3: TGTGCCAGCAGCACCCGACAGGGGGCTTACAATGAGCAGTTCTTC. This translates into CASSTRQGAYNEQFF.

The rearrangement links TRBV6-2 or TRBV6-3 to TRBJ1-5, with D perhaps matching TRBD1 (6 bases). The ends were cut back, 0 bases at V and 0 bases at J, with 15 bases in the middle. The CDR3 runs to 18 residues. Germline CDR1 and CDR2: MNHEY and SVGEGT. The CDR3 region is CASSYSTQGIGSNQPQHF. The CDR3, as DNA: TGTGCCAGCAGTTACTCGACGCAGGGGATAGGTAGCAATCAGCCCCAGCATTTT.

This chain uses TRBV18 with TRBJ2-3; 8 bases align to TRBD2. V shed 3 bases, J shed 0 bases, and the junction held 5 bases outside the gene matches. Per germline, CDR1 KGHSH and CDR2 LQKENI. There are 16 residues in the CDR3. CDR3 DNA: TGTGCCAGCTCACCGGACGGGGGGGATAGCACAGATACGCAGTATTTT. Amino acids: CASSPDGGDSTDTQYF.